This TCR beta chain is drawn from a study of CD8+ T cells in alopecia areata. Regarding the study as a whole: Only one nonresponder was present, which leaves the link between baseline CD8+ expansion and response uncertain.

The CDR3 covers 15 residues. The V end was cut by 1 base, the J end by 0 bases, with 10 bases between. In germline, CDR1 is SEHNR, CDR2 FQNEAQ (reference sequence). The treatment: oral pan-JAK inhibitor, 5-10 mg twice daily. Alopecia areata patients had lesional scalp punch biopsies and peripheral blood taken from them. Extraction and reverse transcription of RNA yielded cDNA as the sequencing template. The assay was immunoSEQ multiplex PCR, and TCRdb's table has in-frame clones only and misses some. The sample shows more than 100,000 clones, about 50% of them seen only once. Notes on this clone: What it binds is unknown.

This sequence originates from a human donor with alopecia areata. Sequences were derived from CD4+ T cells sorted from blood, sampled at week 4, from a patient treated with tofacitinib. V and J are TRBV7-9 and TRBJ2-7; D is uncertain. CDR3 sequence (DNA): TGTGCCAGCAGCTTAGGCTCCGGCCTCTCCTACGAGCAGTACTTC. As protein: CASSLGSGLSYEQYF. The full variable domain, rest sourced from reference TRBV7-9 and TRBJ2-7, is DTGVSQNPRHKITKRGQNVTFRCDPISEHNRLYWYRQTLGQGPEFLTYFQNEAQLEKSRLLSDRFSAERPKGSFSTLEIQRTEQGDSAMYLCASSLGSGLSYEQYFGPGTRLTVT.